This T cell receptor (beta chain) was found in a study of technical replicates of blood from a handful of donors. Here immunoSEQ multiplex PCR was the method, and the copy in TCRdb shows in-frame clones only, minus some. This sample has 70,000 to 85,000 clones; around 95% occur once, and the top ten carry 0.24%. The CDR3 extends over 14 amino acids. V was pared by 4 bases and J by 8 bases, with 18 bases between. The germline V gene encodes CDR1 SGHDT and CDR2 YYEEEE. The sequenced sample consisted of T cells isolated from PBMCs. This receptor was identified in a human donor in good health. This chain uses TRBV5-6 with TRBJ1-2, with unresolved D. CDR3 region: CASSVFDRGGGYTF. The CDR3 DNA reads as TGTGCCAGCAGCGTGTTCGATCGGGGAGGAGGCTACACCTTC.